This section outlines one TCR beta chain sequence together with its context. Germline-derived CDR1 and CDR2 are LNHDA and SQIVND (reference sequence). This CDR3 comprises 15 residues. V was cut by 3 bases and J by 4 bases, with 12 bases left in between. This specimen belongs to a study of glioma-infiltrating T cells after dendritic cell vaccination. PBMC were collected before vaccination, two weeks after the third vaccination, and at progression. Using immunoSEQ multiplex PCR, the repertoire was profiled, and TCRdb retains in-frame clones only, with some absent. The table lists roughly 100,000 clones, 75% to 85% of them singletons, with 9.5% to 15% in the top ten.

The sequencing here drew on blood, taken before dendritic cell vaccination. The rearrangement uses TRBV19 and TRBJ2-2, with D possibly TRBD1 on 5 matching bases. This clonotype was sampled from a human donor with glioblastoma. The CDR3 nucleotides read TGTGCCAGTAGTATGATAGGCAGGGTCACCGGGGAGCTGTTTTTT. Translated, it gives CASSMIGRVTGELFF. The variable domain in full, with the rest retrieved from reference TRBV19 and TRBJ2-2, is DGGITQSPKYLFRKEGQNVTLSCEQNLNHDAMYWYRQDPGQGLRLIYYSQIVNDFQKGDIAEGYSVSREKKESFPLTVTSAQKNPTAFYLCASSMIGRVTGELFFGEGSRLTVL.